This T cell receptor (beta chain) was sequenced during a study of OX40 agonist ivuxolimab in advanced cancers. At the level of the whole study: Ivuxolimab was a fully human IgG2 agonistic monoclonal antibody targeting the costimulatory receptor OX40 (CD134). Intravenous ivuxolimab was administered to patients every 2 weeks at six dose levels: 0.01, 0.1, 0.3, 1.5, 3 and 10 mg/kg. Of the roughly 51 patients in dose escalation, about 20 had hepatocellular carcinoma, about 15 had melanoma, 9 had renal cell carcinoma and 9 had head and neck cancer. The dose-escalation cohort was 82.7% male with a mean age of about 60 years, ranging from roughly 20 to 80. Patients were allowed to have had prior anti-PD-1, anti-PD-L1 or anti-CTLA-4 therapy, and 40% of the dose-escalation patients had previously received checkpoint inhibitors. Three dose-escalation patients achieved partial responses, one with hepatocellular carcinoma and two with cutaneous melanoma. Peripheral TCRbeta sequencing was intended to test whether TCR sequence diversity was altered and clonal T-cell expansion was caused by ivuxolimab. The paper reports the monotherapy dose-escalation portion (N of about 51 patients) of the phase I ivuxolimab trial. Overall study results and their limits: At doses of 0.1 to 3.0 mg/kg, clonal expansion of both CD4+ and CD8+ blood T cells was observed from baseline to week 6. After ivuxolimab, CD8+ T cells had more expanded clones than CD4+ T cells on average. Antigen specificity was not determined for the clonally expanded peripheral T cells. Low levels of normalized T-cell clonal expansion were also seen in some patients who did not respond. In the 0.1-3.0 mg/kg groups, partial responders had among the lowest normalized peripheral clonal expansion, particularly in CD8+ T cells.

To sequence the TCRbeta CDR3 region, genomic DNA was isolated from the sorted cells. The immunoSEQ Assay was used to sequence the TCRbeta CDR3 regions. Sourced from immuneACCESS, this table was stored by TCRdb with only in-frame sequences that have V and J called. A share of the clones is absent; for the studies checked, an unresolved V gene accounts for under half, and the remainder has no known explanation. The sample table contains approximately 35,000 clones; only one count was recorded for about 80% of them. The ten biggest clones cover under 25% of the sample. Notes on this clone: Its recognized antigen is unknown. Per-base qualities were not stored, and no clone one base away is much larger.

V loses 0 bases of germline sequence and J loses 1 base, and the interval between the two ends is 27 bases. Including the terminal cysteine and phenylalanine, the CDR3 comprises 20 residues. Solely the CDR3 DNA is kept, with 60 bases framed from the first base. In the germline V gene (reference sequence), CDR1 corresponds to GTSNPN and CDR2 to SVGIG. The trial excluded patients who had a history of autoimmune disease or were on systemic immunosuppression. Peripheral blood for TCR sequencing was collected from all dose cohorts at baseline, on cycle 4 day 1, and on cycle 7 day 1. Samples came from an open-label, multicenter, first-in-human phase I dose-escalation trial of ivuxolimab. The trial enrolled adults with locally advanced or metastatic head and neck squamous cell, hepatocellular, melanoma or renal cell carcinoma. CD4+ and CD8+ T cells were sorted separately from peripheral blood before TCR sequencing.

The rearranged chain carries TRBV30 and TRBJ2-5, and perhaps TRBD1 as D gene, on 6 matching bases. This clonotype was sampled from an adult with an advanced solid tumor such as melanoma, head and neck, liver or kidney cancer. This sample comprised CD4+ or CD8+ T cells sorted from blood, obtained in a trial of the OX40 agonist ivuxolimab. The CDR3 region: CAWSVRGPTEGEGGQETQYF. The DNA sequence is as follows: TGTGCCTGGAGTGTACGAGGTCCTACCGAGGGGGAAGGGGGCCAAGAGACCCAGTACTTC.